Each of the 13 T cell receptor beta chains below was sequenced from the same sample in a study of blood T cell repertoires in COVID-19 (dated by TCRdb to the early 2020s). Libraries were made using the immunoSEQ multiplex PCR assay. TCRdb stores this immuneACCESS table with in-frame sequences only. Part of the clones is absent; in the studies checked, under half of the shortfall reflects unresolved V genes, and no reason is known for the rest. The sample records around 70,000 clones, about 80% of which are singletons. Clones ranked in the top ten supply around 6.3% of the sample. The sequenced sample consisted of peripheral blood. These receptors all come from a man aged 60 to 75 with acute or convalescent COVID-19.

The gene calls are TRBV30 and TRBJ2-7, with TRBD1 identical over 7 bases. V shed 2 bases and J 6 bases; nucleotides not matched to a gene: 4. CDR1 GTSNPN and CDR2 SVGIG come from the germline V gene (reference sequence). The CDR3 has 12 amino acids. The CDR3 reads CAWSSTGLEQYF. DNA of the CDR3: TGTGCCTGGAGTTCGACAGGGCTCGAGCAGTACTTC.

This clone was seen a handful of times. The chain combines TRBV7-2 with TRBJ2-3; D gene ambiguous. CDR1 is SGHTA, CDR2 FQGNSA, per germline. The V and J ends lost 1 base and 2 bases respectively, with 7 bases between them. This CDR3 is 14 amino acids long. The CDR3 DNA is TGTGCCAGCAGCTTAGTTAGTTCCACAGATACGCAGTATTTT. Its translation is CASSLVSSTDTQYF.

This rearrangement joins TRBV12-3 or TRBV12-4 to TRBJ1-2, with a possible D match to TRBD1 (6 bases). There are 13 residues in the CDR3. V was shortened by 5 bases and J by 4 bases, with 11 bases between the two germline ends. CDR3 coding DNA: TGTGCCAGCAGTCCCCAGACAGGCTATGGCTACACCTTC. Translated, it gives CASSPQTGYGYTF.

The V call is TRBV7-9, the J call TRBJ1-2, with 7 nucleotides matching TRBD1. Germline trimming cut 2 bases from V and 6 bases from J; bases unmatched to any gene: 6. From germline, CDR1 is SEHNR and CDR2 FQNEAQ (reference sequence). The CDR3 spans 14 residues. CDR3 protein: CASSLTGAENGYTF. DNA for the CDR3: TGTGCCAGCAGCTTAACAGGGGCAGAAAATGGCTACACCTTC.

J is TRBJ2-3 and V is TRBV11-3; TRBD1 might be the D (5 bases). V was clipped by 2 bases and J by 3 bases, with 9 bases between them. CDR1 SGHNT and CDR2 YENEEA come from the germline V gene. This CDR3 has 14 residues. CDR3: CASSLQGLTDTQYF. The CDR3 DNA reads as TGTGCCAGCAGCTTACAGGGATTGACAGATACGCAGTATTTT.

V and J are TRBV27 and TRBJ2-1; perhaps TRBD1 as D (6 bases). The germline V gene encodes CDR1 MNHEY and CDR2 SMNVEV (reference sequence). The V end lost 6 bases, the J end lost 7 bases, and 37 bases lay between the germline ends. This CDR3 is 21 amino acids long. The CDR3 DNA reads as TGTGCCAGCAGCAATCGTCTCGGACAGAAATTTACAAGGCAATCTTGGAATGAGCAGTTCTTC. This encodes CASSNRLGQKFTRQSWNEQFF.

This clone was observed at least ten times. The chain combines TRBV4-2 with TRBJ2-1; 10 bases line up with TRBD2. V lost 4 bases and J lost 9; bases outside the gene matches: 12. Germline CDR1 reads LGHNA; CDR2 reads YNFKEQ. This CDR3 comprises 16 residues. The CDR3 is CASSLPPGTSVFEQFF. CDR3 coding DNA: TGTGCCAGCAGCCTTCCGCCAGGGACTAGCGTTTTTGAGCAGTTCTTC.

Details on this clone: The sample holds other DNA sequences that translate to the same CDR3. The chain couples TRBV19 to TRBJ1-1, with D perhaps matching TRBD1 (5 bases). Germline V gene sequence: CDR1 LNHDA, CDR2 SQIVND (reference sequence). The CDR3 contains 13 residues. V was clipped by 3 bases and J by 3 bases, with 8 bases between them. DNA for the CDR3: TGTGCCAGTAGTATCCGGGGGTACACTGAAGCTTTCTTT. Its protein product is CASSIRGYTEAFF. The entire variable domain, with the rest obtained from reference TRBV19 and TRBJ1-1, is as follows: DGGITQSPKYLFRKEGQNVTLSCEQNLNHDAMYWYRQDPGQGLRLIYYSQIVNDFQKGDIAEGYSVSREKKESFPLTVTSAQKNPTAFYLCASSIRGYTEAFFGQGTRLTVV.

The V call is TRBV30, the J call TRBJ1-3; D may be TRBD1 (6 bases). Trimming stripped 3 bases from V and 2 bases from J, with 17 bases between. Germline-derived CDR1 and CDR2 are GTSNPN and SVGIG (reference sequence). CDR3 length: 16 amino acids. CDR3 in DNA: TGTGCCTGGAGGCCCCCCGGGGGGGGCCCTGGAAACACCATATATTTT. Translation gives CAWRPPGGGPGNTIYF.

The V and J genes are TRBV9 and TRBJ1-2; weak D call: TRBD1 (6 bases). Germline V gene data show CDR1 as SGDLS and CDR2 as YYNGEE. The CDR3 is 17 residues long. V lost 3 bases and J 7 bases, leaving 25 bases between the germline ends. This chain's CDR3 is CASSAKDLTGWGLGYTF. DNA for the CDR3: TGTGCCAGCAGCGCCAAAGACCTGACAGGTTGGGGCCTTGGCTACACCTTC.

The chain is built from TRBV5-5 and TRBJ2-3; maybe TRBD2 (5 bases). Germline CDR1 is SGHKS and CDR2 is YYEKEE (reference sequence). V gave up 0 bases and J gave up 2 bases, with 10 bases separating them. The CDR3 has 15 amino acids. The CDR3 loop reads CASSLDGVPTDTQYF. CDR3 in DNA: TGTGCCAGCAGCTTGGACGGGGTGCCCACAGATACGCAGTATTTT.

The J gene is TRBJ1-6, the V gene TRBV27; D might be TRBD1 (5 bases). Trimming removed 2 bases at V and 10 bases at J, with 21 bases between. Germline CDR1 and CDR2: MNHEY and SMNVEV (reference sequence). The CDR3 is made up of 17 amino acids. CDR3 protein: CASSLRAAGGFDSPLHF. CDR3 sequence (DNA): TGTGCCAGCAGTTTACGGGCCGCGGGGGGATTCGACTCACCCCTCCACTTT.

CDR3 bases: TGTGCCAGCAGTTCCAGCGGGACAGGGGCCTACGAGCAGTACTTC. It encodes CASSSSGTGAYEQYF. This chain connects TRBV5-6 to TRBJ2-7; TRBD1 agrees at 10 bases. CDR3 length equals 15 residues. V lost 5 bases to trimming and J lost 2 bases; unmatched junction nucleotides: 7. CDR1 and CDR2 from the germline V gene are SGHDT and YYEEEE.